This TCR beta chain was sequenced for a study of cytomegalovirus exposure and HLA in healthy donors. Study results and caveats: TCR beta chains numbering some 160 were designated cytomegalovirus-associated. Later analysis associated a missense DCLRE1C variant with TCR beta V- and J-gene trimming. Segments of the TCR beta V type were, in most cases, productive about 87% or about 30% of the time in an earlier analysis.

Sampled while nominally healthy, donors likely had unrecorded immune exposures. This clone was counted only a few times. No antigen is known for it. Germline CDR1 and CDR2: GTSNPN and SVGIG (reference sequence). This CDR3 is 15 amino acids long. Trimming pared 3 bases from V and 3 bases from J, leaving 18 bases between. PCR primers comprised 60 Vbeta and 13 Jbeta primers. Sequenced by immunoSEQ multiplex PCR; TCRdb stores in-frame clones only, minus some. The sample contains about 130,000 clones, about two thirds of which appear only once. Material for sequencing was PBMCs. J is TRBJ2-7 and V is TRBV30, with D perhaps TRBD2 (6 bases). The TCR sequence derives from a human donor in good health. This CDR3 reads CAWSKLSGLLYEQYF. CDR3 coding DNA: TGTGCCTGGAGCAAACTATCGGGACTGCTCTACGAGCAGTACTTC.